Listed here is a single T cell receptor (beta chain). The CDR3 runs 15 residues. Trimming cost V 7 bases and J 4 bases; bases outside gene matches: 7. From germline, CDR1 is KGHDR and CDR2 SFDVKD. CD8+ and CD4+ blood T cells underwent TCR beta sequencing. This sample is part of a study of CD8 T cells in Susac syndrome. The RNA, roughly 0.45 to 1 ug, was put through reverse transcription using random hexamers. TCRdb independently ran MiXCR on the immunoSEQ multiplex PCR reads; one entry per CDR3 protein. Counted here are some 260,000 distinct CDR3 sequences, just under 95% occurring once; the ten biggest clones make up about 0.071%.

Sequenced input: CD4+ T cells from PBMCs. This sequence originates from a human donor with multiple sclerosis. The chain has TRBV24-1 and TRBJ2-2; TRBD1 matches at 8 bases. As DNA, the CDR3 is TGTGCCACCAGAGCCGGGACAGGACGCACCGGGGAGCTGTTTTTT. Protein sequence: CATRAGTGRTGELFF.